This T cell receptor (beta chain) came from a study of cytomegalovirus exposure and HLA in healthy donors. Study-level background: From HLA-typed donors, an early data release held approximately 85 million unique TCRs. Study-level points and caveats: A later look showed TCR association rates differing by HLA locus, highest for DRB1 and lowest for HLA-C. An analysis was carried out later, and it reportedly showed fewer N-insertions in an Asian-associated ancestry cluster than the approximately 680-donor mean.

The PCR had 60 Vbeta and 13 Jbeta primers. In the study's own analysis: Around 11 million shared chains were among the approximately 76 million unique TCR beta chains that a later analysis counted. Generated by immunoSEQ multiplex PCR, the TCRdb table keeps only in-frame clones and is missing some. V and J calls plus clone size are reproduced from that table; the DNA served to infer D and trimming. The sample contains about 100,000 clones, about four fifths of which appear only once. The sample holds a few counts of this clone. Its specificity is not known. V trimming: 2 bases; J trimming: 7 bases; junction bases outside the gene matches: 6. Germline V gene lookup returns CDR1 SGHAT and CDR2 FQNNGV. The CDR3 runs to 15 residues.

The sample comprised PBMCs. This sequence originates from a man aged 40-49 years in good health and CMV-seropositive. The chain uses TRBV11-2 and TRBJ2-1; TRBD2 matches at 9 bases. The CDR3 spells CASSLLRGRVNEQFF. The CDR3, as DNA: TGTGCCAGCAGCTTATTACGCGGGAGGGTTAATGAGCAGTTCTTC.